What follows are 27 T cell receptor beta chains derived from one specimen sequenced in a study of T cells in Graves' hyperthyroidism and ophthalmopathy. Amplified TCR beta CDR3 regions came from RNA transcripts. Using the HTBI primer set, a first-round RT-PCR was run on the TCR CDR3. TCRdb re-called the multiplex PCR reads through MiXCR, storing one row per CDR3 protein. In the table there are fewer than 30,000 distinct CDR3 sequences, 49% of which are singletons. Sequencing was done on a sample of blood. The receptors derive from a middle-aged woman with Graves' hyperthyroidism that later progressed to Graves' ophthalmopathy.

The chain recombines TRBV19 with TRBJ1-2; D may be TRBD1 (5 bases). This CDR3 contains 12 residues. Deletions cut 6 bases from V and 11 bases from J, with 16 bases between. Germline V gene data show CDR1 as LNHDA and CDR2 as SQIVND (reference sequence). CDR3 residues: CASSLAGGGYTF. The CDR3 DNA sequence: TGTGCCAGTAGCCTAGCGGGGGGAGGGTACACCTTC.

A note on this clonotype: Germline is not matched at one junction end, which may reflect a read error. The gene calls are TRBV29-1 and TRBJ2-2; D may be TRBD2 (6 bases). There are 12 residues in the CDR3. CDR1 and CDR2 from the germline V gene are SQVTM and ANQGSEA. The CDR3: CSVTTGGGELFF. The CDR3 nucleotides are TGCAGCGTAACAACTGGCGGCGGGGAGCTGTTCTTT.

This clonotype was picked up a small number of times. The V call is TRBV24-1, the J call TRBJ2-5, with TRBD1 matching over 9 bases. CDR1 KGHDR and CDR2 SFDVKD come from the germline V gene. This CDR3 contains 16 residues. J gave up 4 bases and V 1 base, and 6 bases lay outside the gene matches. The CDR3 loop reads CATSDFGTGMRETQYF. The CDR3 DNA is TGTGCCACCAGTGATTTCGGGACAGGGATGCGAGAGACCCAGTACTTC.

The rearrangement uses TRBV15 and TRBJ2-2; the D gene is possibly TRBD1 (5 bases). This CDR3 comprises 16 residues. Trimming took off 6 bases at V and 1 base at J, with 15 bases between the two ends. Per the germline V gene, CDR1 is LNHNV and CDR2 is YYDKDF (reference sequence). This chain's CDR3 is CATREVKTGNTGELFF. CDR3 sequence (DNA): TGTGCCACCAGAGAAGTGAAAACAGGGAACACCGGGGAGCTGTTTTTT.

The gene calls are TRBV6-1 and TRBJ2-7; D is perhaps TRBD1 (5 bases). The CDR3 sequence is 14 residues long. The germline gives CDR1 MNHNS, CDR2 SASEGT. Trimming removed 5 bases at V and 2 bases at J, with 13 bases between. CDR3 DNA: TGTGCCAGCAGTAATTTTCAGGGAACCTACGAGCAGTACTTC. Residues: CASSNFQGTYEQYF.

This clonotype was found many times. V is TRBV27 and J is TRBJ1-4; tentatively, D is TRBD1 (5 bases). V shed 8 bases and J shed 7 bases, with 14 bases lying between them. The germline V gene encodes CDR1 MNHEY and CDR2 SMNVEV (reference sequence). This CDR3 spans 13 amino acids. This CDR3 reads CASADGGGEKLFF. CDR3 in DNA: TGTGCCAGCGCGGACGGGGGAGGTGAAAAACTGTTTTTT.

This clonotype was counted many times. This chain links TRBV6-6 with TRBJ2-1; possibly TRBD2 for D (6 bases). CDR3 size: 15 residues. Germline CDR1 and CDR2: MNHNY and SVGAGI (reference sequence). V was cut by 2 bases and J by 9 bases, with 17 bases left in between. The chain's CDR3 is CASSYNMGGAAEQFF. The CDR3 bases are TGTGCCAGCAGTTACAATATGGGGGGAGCCGCTGAGCAGTTCTTC.

The V and J genes are TRBV2 and TRBJ2-3; unclear D gene. CDR3 size: 15 residues. Trimming stripped 8 bases from V and 0 bases from J, with 15 bases between. Germline values: CDR1 SNHLY, CDR2 FYNNEI. DNA for the CDR3: TGTGCCAGCGCTTTCGAGCAGACTAGCACAGATACGCAGTATTTT. This sequence encodes CASAFEQTSTDTQYF.

The rearrangement uses TRBV7-2 and TRBJ2-3; 13 bases match TRBD2. V was clipped by 2 bases and J by 4 bases; unmatched bases: 6. Germline V CDR1 and CDR2: SGHTA, FQGNSA. The CDR3 has 17 amino acids. For the CDR3, the DNA is TGTGCCAGCAGCTTATTGGGACTAGCGGGACTCGCAGATACGCAGTATTTT. The encoded protein is CASSLLGLAGLADTQYF.

This clonotype was recorded at least ten times. Being one base from a much bigger clone, this may be a read error. V gene TRBV5-4 combines with J gene TRBJ2-7, with 9 bases aligning to TRBD2. This CDR3 comprises 14 residues. Germline CDR1 SGHNT, CDR2 YYREEE (reference sequence). Losses at the gene ends were 3 bases for V and 2 bases for J; bases not matched to a gene: 3. CDR3 in DNA: TGTGCCAGCAGCTCGACTAGCGGTGCCTACGAGCAGTACTTC. This gives the protein CASSSTSGAYEQYF.

This clonotype was counted once. A junction end diverges from the germline sequence, so it may reflect a read error. The rearrangement uses TRBV4-1 and TRBJ2-1; a weak D match, TRBD2 (5 bases). The CDR3 spans 15 residues. The germline CDR1 and CDR2 sequences are MGHRA and YSYEKL. In nucleotides, the CDR3 is TGCGCCAGCAGCCCGATAGCGTCAGTAGGGAATGAGCGGTTCTTC. It is translated as CASSPIASVGNERFF.

V usage is TRBV20-1 and J usage is TRBJ2-1, with TRBD2 matching over 13 bases. Germline CDR1 and CDR2: DFQATT and SNEGSKA (reference sequence). This CDR3 is built from 16 residues. V gave up 0 bases and J gave up 4 bases; unmatched junction bases: 3. The CDR3 is CSAREGTSGTYNEQFF. CDR3 DNA sequence: TGCAGTGCTAGAGAGGGGACTAGCGGGACATACAATGAGCAGTTCTTC.

By share, this clonotype counts as medium-sized (0.01 to 0.1%). The chain couples TRBV24-1 to TRBJ2-3; D might be TRBD1 (5 bases). The CDR3 is 15 amino acids. The V end lost 0 bases, the J end lost 5 bases, and 11 bases lay between the germline ends. Germline CDR1 is KGHDR and CDR2 is SFDVKD. The CDR3 spells CATSDLQGARDTQYF. CDR3 bases: TGTGCCACCAGTGATTTGCAGGGCGCAAGAGATACGCAGTATTTT.

This clonotype was recorded at least ten times. This chain connects TRBV28 to TRBJ1-2, with D unresolved. Germline V gene data show CDR1 as MDHEN and CDR2 as SYDVKM. CDR3 length: 14 residues. V lost 8 bases, J lost 2 bases, and 15 bases lay in between. The CDR3 loop is CASVTANLNYGYTF. As DNA, the CDR3 is TGTGCCAGCGTTACAGCCAACCTCAACTATGGCTACACCTTC.

CDR3: CASSPATVGSVGYTF. The CDR3 nucleotides read TGTGCCAGCAGCCCAGCGACAGTAGGAAGCGTGGGCTACACCTTC. The chain has TRBV28 and TRBJ1-2, with D maybe TRBD1 (5 bases). The CDR3 runs 15 residues. Germline-derived CDR1 and CDR2 are MDHEN and SYDVKM. Trimming stripped 6 bases from V and 8 bases from J, with 22 bases between.

The chain couples TRBV20-1 to TRBJ2-1, with 8 bases identical to TRBD2. The DNA end is more similar to TRBJ2-7, so the J call may be wrong. Germline CDR1 DFQATT, CDR2 SNEGSKA (reference sequence). The CDR3 extends over 17 amino acids. The CDR3 DNA is TGCAGTGCTAGACACCGAGTAGCGGGACGATCTTACAATGAGCAGTACTTC. This codes for CSARHRVAGRSYNEQYF.

This clonotype has a count of ten or more. The CDR3 sequence is CAWSRAGRYTEAFF. CDR3 in DNA: TGTGCCTGGAGCCGGGCAGGGAGGTACACTGAAGCTTTCTTT. V and J are TRBV30 and TRBJ1-1; the D gene is possibly TRBD1 (5 bases). Germline V lookup: CDR1 GTSNPN, CDR2 SVGIG (reference sequence). The V end lost 3 bases, the J end lost 3 bases, and 14 bases lay between the germline ends. CDR3 length: 14 residues.

This clonotype is labeled as medium-sized (0.01 to 0.1%). V usage is TRBV2 and J usage is TRBJ2-5; D not certain. Germline loops: CDR1 SNHLY, CDR2 FYNNEI. Deletions cut 8 bases from V and 5 bases from J, with 21 bases between. The CDR3 length is 15 residues. CDR3 residues: CASRVQSIMGETQYF. Written as DNA, the CDR3 is TGTGCCAGCCGGGTACAGTCGATAATGGGGGAGACCCAGTACTTC.

The chain carries TRBV7-2 and TRBJ2-7, with TRBD1 matching 8 bases. Trimming took 4 bases from V and 0 from J; bases not matched to a gene: 11. The CDR3 extends over 17 amino acids. Germline V gives CDR1 SGHTA, CDR2 FQGNSA. The CDR3 DNA is TGTGCCAGCAGCTGGACCCAGGGGGCACTCAACTCCTACGAGCAGTACTTC. Translation: CASSWTQGALNSYEQYF.

The chain has TRBV9 and TRBJ2-7, with D hard to call. Germline V gene lookup returns CDR1 SGDLS and CDR2 YYNGEE. This CDR3 comprises 13 residues. V was pared by 0 bases and J by 0 bases, with 4 bases between. CDR3 DNA: TGTGCCAGCAGCGTAGGGAGCTCCTACGAGCAGTACTTC. Translation: CASSVGSSYEQYF.

CDR3 sequence (DNA): TGCGCCAGCAGTGAACGGCAGGAAAGTACCTATGGCTACACCTTC. Translation gives CASSERQESTYGYTF. The rearrangement links TRBV10-2 to TRBJ1-2; no firm D call. Germline V gene lookup returns CDR1 WSHSY and CDR2 SAAADI. The length of the CDR3 is 15 residues. Trimming removed 3 bases at V and 4 bases at J, with 15 bases between.

In this sample, this clonotype turned up a few times. This chain connects TRBV20-1 to TRBJ2-7, with TRBD2 identical over 11 bases. The CDR3 runs 15 residues. V was pared by 3 bases and J by 5 bases, with 9 bases of the junction left unmatched. Looked up from germline, CDR1 is DFQATT and CDR2 is SNEGSKA (reference sequence). As DNA, the CDR3 is TGCAGTGCTAGCTCTCCTAGCGGGAGGTGGCACGAGCAGTACTTC. Its protein product is CSASSPSGRWHEQYF.

This rearrangement joins TRBV18 to TRBJ1-6; 9 bases agree with TRBD1. There are 15 residues in the CDR3. The junction had 3 bases not matched to a gene; V was cut back by 1 base and J by 8 bases. The germline CDR1 and CDR2 sequences are KGHSH and LQKENI. CDR3 in DNA: TGTGCCAGCTCACCACGGACAGGGGAGGATTCACCCCTCCACTTT. This sequence encodes CASSPRTGEDSPLHF. The full variable domain, in which reference TRBV18 and TRBJ1-6 provide the parts outside the CDR3, is NAGVMQNPRHLVRRRGQEARLRCSPMKGHSHVYWYRQLPEEGLKFMVYLQKENIIDESGMPKERFSAEFPKEGPSILRIQQVVRGDSAAYFCASSPRTGEDSPLHFGNGTRLTVT.

This clonotype has a handful of counts. The rearrangement uses TRBV29-1 and TRBJ2-2; D call uncertain. Germline V gene sequence: CDR1 SQVTM, CDR2 ANQGSEA. The CDR3 totals 13 residues. V shed 7 bases and J shed 1 base, with 10 bases lying between them. CDR3 in DNA: TGCAGCGGTGAGTCAGAGAACACCGGGGAGCTGTTTTTT. Translating it yields CSGESENTGELFF.

Ten or more counts support this clonotype. The genes are TRBV30 and TRBJ2-3, with a weak D call TRBD2 (5 bases). V lost 3 bases, J lost 0 bases, and 7 bases lay in between. Looked up from germline, CDR1 is GTSNPN and CDR2 is SVGIG (reference sequence). This CDR3 has 13 residues. The chain's CDR3 is CAWRSGSTDTQYF. The CDR3 DNA reads TGTGCCTGGAGGAGCGGTAGCACAGATACGCAGTATTTT.

J is TRBJ2-1 and V is TRBV20-1, with 9 bases lining up with TRBD2. Germline CDR1 and CDR2: DFQATT and SNEGSKA (reference sequence). This CDR3 contains 15 residues. With V trimmed by 5 bases and J by 2 bases, 7 bases remained unmatched. In nucleotides, the CDR3 is TGCAGTGCTCCCAGGATAGCGGGGGCCTACAATGAGCAGTTCTTC. Translation gives CSAPRIAGAYNEQFF.

The rearrangement uses TRBV20-1 and TRBJ1-6; no firm D call. Germline V gives CDR1 DFQATT, CDR2 SNEGSKA (reference sequence). Trimming stripped 5 bases from V and 12 bases from J, with 14 bases between. The CDR3 length is 12 residues. The DNA of the CDR3 is TGCAGTGCTGCGGACTACTCGGGACCCCTCCACTTT. Amino acids: CSAADYSGPLHF.